This T cell receptor beta chain stems from a study of T cells in Graves' hyperthyroidism and ophthalmopathy. Amplification of TCR beta CDR3 regions used RNA as the template. Using the HTBI primer set, a first-round RT-PCR was run on the TCR CDR3. TCRdb redid the calling of the multiplex PCR reads with MiXCR, one entry per CDR3 protein. The table records around 500,000 distinct CDR3 sequences, less than 15% of them present only once. PBMCs were collected from an approximately 10 ml volume of fresh peripheral blood. The sample comprised blood. The TCR sequence derives from a woman aged 40 to 50 with Graves' hyperthyroidism.

The CDR3 reads CASSQLVGPQYF. The DNA of the CDR3 is TGTGCCAGCAGCCAACTTGTGGGACCCCAGTACTTC. J is TRBJ2-5 and V is TRBV3-1; D possibly matches TRBD1 or TRBD2 (5 bases each). Looked up from germline, CDR1 is LGHDT and CDR2 is YNNKEL (reference sequence). The CDR3 is 12 amino acids. The ends were cut back, 2 bases at V and 9 bases at J, with 10 bases in the middle.